What follows are 10 T cell receptor beta chains derived from one specimen sequenced in a study of cytomegalovirus exposure and HLA in healthy donors. PCR amplification relied on 60 Vbeta primers (plus 13 Jbeta primers). Generated by immunoSEQ multiplex PCR, the TCRdb table keeps only in-frame clones and is missing some. The sample holds roughly 130,000 clones, about 84% seen once. The material sequenced was PBMCs. The receptors stem from a boy younger than 18 in good health and CMV-seronegative.

The chain carries TRBV4-1 and TRBJ1-1, with D hard to call. CDR1 and CDR2 from the germline V gene are MGHRA and YSYEKL. V lost 4 bases to trimming and J lost 4 bases, with 7 bases between them. The CDR3 sequence is 12 residues long. The CDR3 sequence: CASSPGGTEAFF. The CDR3 DNA reads as TGCGCCAGCAGCCCGGGAGGCACTGAAGCTTTCTTT.

The J gene is TRBJ2-3, the V gene TRBV5-1; D remains ambiguous. This CDR3 is built from 14 residues. Germline-derived CDR1 and CDR2 are SGHRS and YFSETQ. V was pared by 0 bases and J by 3 bases, with 8 bases between. The CDR3, as DNA: TGCGCCAGCAGCTTGGGAGCTTGGACAGATACGCAGTATTTT. This sequence encodes CASSLGAWTDTQYF.

This chain joins TRBV27 and TRBJ2-5; 8 bases agree with TRBD2. Germline V gene lookup returns CDR1 MNHEY and CDR2 SMNVEV (reference sequence). Germline trimming cut 5 bases from V and 5 bases from J; bases unmatched to any gene: 13. This CDR3 has 16 amino acids. The CDR3 nucleotides read TGTGCCAGCAGTAGGGATCCCGGGAGGGCTACGGAGACCCAGTACTTC. It specifies CASSRDPGRATETQYF.

The chain carries TRBV5-5 and TRBJ2-7; perhaps TRBD2 as D (6 bases). The CDR3 runs 15 residues. V was trimmed by 0 bases and J by 0 bases, leaving 10 bases between them. From germline, CDR1 is SGHKS and CDR2 YYEKEE (reference sequence). The CDR3 reads CASSLGPSDSYEQYF. CDR3 coding DNA: TGTGCCAGCAGCTTGGGGCCTAGCGACTCCTACGAGCAGTACTTC.

The V call is TRBV4-3, the J call TRBJ2-7, with a weak D call TRBD1 (5 bases). Deletions cut 1 base from V and 6 bases from J, with 13 bases between. Germline lookup yields CDR1 LGHNA and CDR2 YSLEER. The CDR3 is made up of 14 amino acids. The CDR3 DNA follows: TGCGCCAGCAGCCAAGGGGTTCAGGGCTCCGAGCAGTACTTC. Protein sequence: CASSQGVQGSEQYF.

This chain links TRBV18 with TRBJ2-7, with TRBD1 as a possible D gene (6 bases). Germline V lookup: CDR1 KGHSH, CDR2 LQKENI. Trimming removed 0 bases at V and 2 bases at J, with 8 bases between. The CDR3 sequence is 14 residues long. The CDR3 DNA reads TGTGCCAGCTCACCACCGGACAGTACCTACGAGCAGTACTTC. Encoded protein: CASSPPDSTYEQYF.

The chain joins TRBV30 to TRBJ2-7; 9 bases align to TRBD2. The length of the CDR3 is 16 residues. Germline V gene lookup returns CDR1 GTSNPN and CDR2 SVGIG (reference sequence). Trimming cost V 0 bases and J 2 bases; bases outside gene matches: 8. The CDR3 bases are TGTGCCTGGAGTGTACGTGCTAGCGGGGCTACCTACGAGCAGTACTTC. Translation gives CAWSVRASGATYEQYF.

The chain has TRBV7-9 and TRBJ2-1; 11 bases are shared with TRBD2. The CDR3 length is 15 residues. The germline V gene has CDR1 SEHNR and CDR2 FQNEAQ (reference sequence). Trimming took 5 bases from V and 5 from J; bases not matched to a gene: 5. DNA of the CDR3: TGTGCCAGCAGCGCGGGACTAGCGGACCACAATGAGCAGTTCTTC. This translates into CASSAGLADHNEQFF. Supplemented by reference TRBV7-9 and TRBJ2-1, the full variable domain reads DTGVSQNPRHKITKRGQNVTFRCDPISEHNRLYWYRQTLGQGPEFLTYFQNEAQLEKSRLLSDRFSAERPKGSFSTLEIQRTEQGDSAMYLCASSAGLADHNEQFFGPGTRLTVL.

The chain links TRBV27 to TRBJ2-5; TRBD2 aligns across 10 bases. The CDR3 totals 13 residues. V was clipped by 4 bases and J by 7 bases; unmatched bases: 3. Looked up from germline, CDR1 is MNHEY and CDR2 is SMNVEV (reference sequence). The CDR3 is CASSSWTSGTQYF. CDR3 sequence (DNA): TGTGCCAGCAGTTCCTGGACTAGCGGGACCCAGTACTTC.

CDR3 amino acids: CASSFPGDPNTEAFF. The CDR3 DNA sequence: TGTGCCAGCAGCTTTCCAGGGGACCCTAACACTGAAGCTTTCTTT. This chain links TRBV5-6 with TRBJ1-1, with D possibly being TRBD1 (6 bases). CDR1 and CDR2 (germline): SGHDT, YYEEEE. Trimming took off 2 bases at V and 2 bases at J, with 13 bases between the two ends. CDR3 length: 15 residues.